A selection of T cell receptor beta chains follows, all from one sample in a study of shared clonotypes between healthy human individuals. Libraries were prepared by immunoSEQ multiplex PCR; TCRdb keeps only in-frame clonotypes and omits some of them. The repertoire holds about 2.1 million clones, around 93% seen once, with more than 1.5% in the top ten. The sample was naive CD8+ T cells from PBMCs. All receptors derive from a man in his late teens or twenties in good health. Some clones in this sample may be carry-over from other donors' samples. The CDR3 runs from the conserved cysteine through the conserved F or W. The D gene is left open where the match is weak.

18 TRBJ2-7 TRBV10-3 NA CAIRALNRQPPSPHEQYF
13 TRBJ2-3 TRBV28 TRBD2 CASGREGTDTQYF
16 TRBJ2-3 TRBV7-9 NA CASSSAPSSSDYTQYF
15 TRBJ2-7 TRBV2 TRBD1 CASIRTTGQGYEQYF
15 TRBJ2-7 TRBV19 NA CASQDGQSSFYEQYF
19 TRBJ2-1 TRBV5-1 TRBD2 CASSPRGGRETRPYNEQFF
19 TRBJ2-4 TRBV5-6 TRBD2 CASSGLTSGRVESKNIQYF
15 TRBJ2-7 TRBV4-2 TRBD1 CASSPPGQVSYEQYF
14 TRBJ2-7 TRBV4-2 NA CASSPIQGYYEQYF
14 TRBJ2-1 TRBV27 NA CASSSNRAGNEQFF
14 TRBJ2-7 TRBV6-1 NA CASSWAGGLYEQYF
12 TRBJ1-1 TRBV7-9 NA CASIGENTEAFF
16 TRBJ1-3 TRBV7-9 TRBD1 CASSLDGRGPLNTIYF
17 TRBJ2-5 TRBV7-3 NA CASSLRATGEGKETQYF
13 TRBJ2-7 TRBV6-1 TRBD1 CASSMTGSYEQYF
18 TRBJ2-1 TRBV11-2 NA CASSLDYGLLTSIDEQFF
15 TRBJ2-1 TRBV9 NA CASSHHKSSYNEQFF
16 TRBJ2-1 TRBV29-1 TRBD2 CSVEGGRVASYNEQFF
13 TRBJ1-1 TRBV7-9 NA CASSSGKNTEAFF
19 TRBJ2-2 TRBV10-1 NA CASRGWDSVQGTNTGELFF
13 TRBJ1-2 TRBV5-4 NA CASSLGGGYGYTF
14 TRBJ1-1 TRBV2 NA CASSVQKKYTEAFF
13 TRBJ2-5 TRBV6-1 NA CASSAVVQETQYF
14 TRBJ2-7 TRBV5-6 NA CASSFWDQAYEQYF
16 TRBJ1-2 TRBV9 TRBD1 CASSPETKDRGNGYTF
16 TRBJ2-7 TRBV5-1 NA CASSLGIRDTNYEQYF
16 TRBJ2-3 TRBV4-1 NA CASSLQGMRGTDTQYF
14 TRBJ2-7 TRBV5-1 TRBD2 CASNPGLAAYEQYF
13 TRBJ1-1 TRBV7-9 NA CASSELRQAEAFF
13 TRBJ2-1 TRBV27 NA CASSTAPYNEQFF
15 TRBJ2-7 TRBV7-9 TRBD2 CASSPRLAQTYEQYF
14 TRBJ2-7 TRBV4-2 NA CASSKGLRSYEQYF
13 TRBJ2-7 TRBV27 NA CASSLAETYEQYF
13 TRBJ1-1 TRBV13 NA CASSLVGNTEAFF
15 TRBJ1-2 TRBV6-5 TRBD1 CASSYWDRGPYGYTF
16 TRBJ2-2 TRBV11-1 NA CASSPHRVGGTGELFF
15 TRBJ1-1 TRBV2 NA CASSEAAGSNTEAFF
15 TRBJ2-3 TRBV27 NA CASSLSLARTDTQYF
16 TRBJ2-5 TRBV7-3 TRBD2 CASSLGSGRYWETQYF
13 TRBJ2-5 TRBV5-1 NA CASSLVFGETQYF
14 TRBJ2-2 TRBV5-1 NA CASSLAPNTGELFF
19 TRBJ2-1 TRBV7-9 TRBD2 CASIRGGLAGGSSYNEQFF
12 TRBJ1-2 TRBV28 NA CASSPINYGYTF
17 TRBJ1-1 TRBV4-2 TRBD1 CASSLGQGASADTEAFF
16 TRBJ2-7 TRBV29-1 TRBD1 CSVRGPGGAAFYEQYF
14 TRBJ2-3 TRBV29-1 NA CSVEVTPRADTQYF
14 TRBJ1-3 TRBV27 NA CASSPRANGNTIYF
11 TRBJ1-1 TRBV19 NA CASGGAWEAFF
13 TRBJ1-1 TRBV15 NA CATSRGMNTEAFF
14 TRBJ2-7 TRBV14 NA CASSPRIGNYEQYF
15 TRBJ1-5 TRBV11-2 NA CASSLDSGINQPQHF
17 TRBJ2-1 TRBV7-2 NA CASSLVFRQDSIGEQFF
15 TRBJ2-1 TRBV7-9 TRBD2 CASRETGTRHNEQFF
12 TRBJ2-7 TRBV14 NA CASSQGTYEQYF
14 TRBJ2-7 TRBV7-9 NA CASSLGGVKGEQYF
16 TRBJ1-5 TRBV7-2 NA CASSEGLGSFNQPQHF
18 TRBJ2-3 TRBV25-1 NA CASTPGLTVLLSTDTQYF
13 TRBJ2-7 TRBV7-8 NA CASRPKSSYEQYF
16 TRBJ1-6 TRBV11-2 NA CASSLGLRAGGSPLHF
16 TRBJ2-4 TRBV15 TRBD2 CATSRGTSRGKNIQYF